The clone carrying this TCR beta chain was recorded many times. Its antigen is not known. RNA transcripts provided the template for amplifying TCR beta CDR3 regions. The workflow started with a first-round RT-PCR run with HTBI primers and then moved on to a second-round multiplex PCR. TCRdb processed the multiplex PCR reads anew with MiXCR; each CDR3 protein has one entry. The sample holds more than 1,000,000 distinct CDR3 sequences, roughly two fifths seen once. The data originate from a study of Graves' ophthalmopathy and Graves' hyperthyroidism. Notes on the study in general: Sensitivity reached 85% to 90% and specificity roughly 76% for a 13-signature model separating ophthalmopathy from stable hyperthyroidism.

The authors enrolled newly diagnosed hyperthyroidism patients aged 18 to 65 with under 2 months' duration. In this cohort, patients with other autoimmune diseases, uncontrolled infections, pregnancy or lactation were excluded. V was clipped by 6 bases and J by 1 base, with 12 bases between them. The CDR3 runs to 13 residues. From germline, CDR1 is DFQATT and CDR2 SNEGSKA (reference sequence). Material for sequencing was peripheral blood or thyroid tissue (not recorded which). The chain carries TRBV20-1 and TRBJ1-1; tentative D call: TRBD1 (6 bases). The receptor was derived from an adult man with Graves' hyperthyroidism. The CDR3 nucleotides are TGCAGTGCCAAAGGACAGCCGAACACTGAAGCTTTCTTT. It is translated as CSAKGQPNTEAFF.